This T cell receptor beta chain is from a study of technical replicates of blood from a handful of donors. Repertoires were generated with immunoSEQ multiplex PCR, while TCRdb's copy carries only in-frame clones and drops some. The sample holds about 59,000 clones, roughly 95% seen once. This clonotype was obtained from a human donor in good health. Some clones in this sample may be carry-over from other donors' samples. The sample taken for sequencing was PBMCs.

The CDR3 DNA follows: TGTGCCACCACAACGGGGGGAGGGGCAGATACGCAGTATTTT. It encodes CATTTGGGADTQYF. This chain uses TRBV10-3 with TRBJ2-3, with 7 nucleotides matching TRBD2. Germline CDR1 and CDR2: ENHRY and SYGVKD. J was trimmed by 4 bases and V by 10 bases; bases with no gene match: 11. There are 14 residues in the CDR3.